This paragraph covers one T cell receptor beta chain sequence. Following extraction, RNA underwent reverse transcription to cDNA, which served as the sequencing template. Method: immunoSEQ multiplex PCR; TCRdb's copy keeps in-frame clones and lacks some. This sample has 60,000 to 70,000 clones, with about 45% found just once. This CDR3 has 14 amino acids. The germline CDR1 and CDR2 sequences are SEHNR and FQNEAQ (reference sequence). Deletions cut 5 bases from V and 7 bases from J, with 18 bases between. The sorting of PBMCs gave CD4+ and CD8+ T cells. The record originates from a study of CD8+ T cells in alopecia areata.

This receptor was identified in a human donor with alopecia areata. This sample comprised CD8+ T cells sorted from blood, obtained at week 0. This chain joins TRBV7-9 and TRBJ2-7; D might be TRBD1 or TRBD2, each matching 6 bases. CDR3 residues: CASSPQGGLLEQYF. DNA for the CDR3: TGTGCCAGCAGCCCACAGGGAGGTCTTTTGGAGCAGTACTTC.